The 14 T cell receptor beta chains below all came from one sample that was sequenced in a study of T cell responses to AZD1222 COVID-19 vaccine. Repertoires were generated with immunoSEQ multiplex PCR, while TCRdb's copy carries only in-frame clones and drops some. This sample contains about 140,000 clones. The specimen was peripheral blood. Source of these receptors: an adult in good health.

The chain combines TRBV7-9 with TRBJ2-7, with D perhaps matching TRBD1 or TRBD2 (5 bases each). The CDR3 consists of 17 residues. In germline, CDR1 is SEHNR, CDR2 FQNEAQ (reference sequence). V lost 4 bases to trimming and J lost 1 base, with 20 bases between them. DNA for the CDR3: TGTGCCAGCAGCTCCCACGCCGGGACCGTGGAATCCTACGAGCAGTACTTC. It codes for CASSSHAGTVESYEQYF.

This chain connects TRBV2 to TRBJ2-3; D remains ambiguous. V lost 6 bases and J lost 1, with 11 bases in between. From germline, CDR1 is SNHLY and CDR2 FYNNEI. The CDR3 contains 14 residues. DNA for the CDR3: TGTGCCAGCAGGCCCAACGAGGGCACAGATACGCAGTATTTT. It codes for CASRPNEGTDTQYF.

V gene TRBV6-2 or TRBV6-3 combines with J gene TRBJ1-2, with D uncertain. The CDR3 spans 11 residues. V was clipped by 5 bases and J by 2 bases, with 3 bases between them. Germline values: CDR1 MNHEY, CDR2 SVGEGT. The CDR3 nucleotides read TGTGCCAGCAGTGTGAACTATGGCTACACCTTC. Translation gives CASSVNYGYTF.

This chain uses TRBV29-1 with TRBJ1-1; no clear D gene. This CDR3 is 12 amino acids long. V was clipped by 4 bases and J by 4 bases, with 10 bases between them. The germline V gene encodes CDR1 SQVTM and CDR2 ANQGSEA. CDR3 in amino acids: CSVVQSGTEAFF. The CDR3 bases are TGCAGCGTTGTCCAGTCCGGCACTGAAGCTTTCTTT.

The chain has TRBV19 and TRBJ2-2, with D possibly being TRBD1 (6 bases). In germline, CDR1 is LNHDA, CDR2 SQIVND (reference sequence). Trimming shortened V by 5 bases and J by 4 bases, and 14 bases separated the two germline ends. The CDR3 loop spans 15 amino acids. The CDR3 DNA follows: TGTGCCAGTAGTTGGGGAACAGGGACCACCGGGGAGCTGTTTTTT. Encoded protein: CASSWGTGTTGELFF.

The V call is TRBV6-5, the J call TRBJ2-5; D gene ambiguous. Trimming pared 6 bases from V and 4 bases from J, leaving 18 bases between. This CDR3 spans 15 amino acids. From germline, CDR1 is MNHEY and CDR2 SVGAGI. The CDR3 spells CASSSRAIGPETQYF. CDR3 sequence (DNA): TGTGCCAGCAGCTCCCGCGCGATAGGCCCAGAGACCCAGTACTTC.

The rearrangement links TRBV18 to TRBJ1-5; D remains unclear. V dropped 1 base and J dropped 4 bases, with 11 bases sitting between them. The CDR3 spans 15 residues. Germline assignment: CDR1 KGHSH and CDR2 LQKENI. CDR3 region: CASSPLGEGNQPQHF. The CDR3 DNA reads as TGTGCCAGCTCACCACTTGGGGAGGGAAATCAGCCCCAGCATTTT.

V and J are TRBV24-1 and TRBJ2-5; TRBD1 matches 7 bases. V lost 4 bases, J lost 5 bases, and 12 bases stayed unmatched. The CDR3 spans 16 residues. The germline gives CDR1 KGHDR, CDR2 SFDVKD. The CDR3 DNA reads TGTGCCACCAGTGAGGAAGGGACAGCGTTCCGGGAGACCCAGTACTTC. Amino acids: CATSEEGTAFRETQYF.

V and J are TRBV7-8 and TRBJ1-2, with 7 bases fitting TRBD1. The CDR3 has 15 residues. Germline-derived CDR1 and CDR2 are SGHVS and FQNEAQ. Trimming at V came to 4 bases and at J to 1 base, leaving 6 bases not matched to a gene. In DNA form, the CDR3 reads TGTGCCAGCAGCTCAAGGACAGGAATTAACTATGGCTACACCTTC. Amino acid sequence: CASSSRTGINYGYTF.

The gene calls are TRBV5-1 and TRBJ1-2; D is undetermined. Germline CDR1 reads SGHRS; CDR2 reads YFSETQ. This CDR3 spans 15 amino acids. Trimming shortened V by 3 bases and J by 3 bases, and 15 bases separated the two germline ends. The DNA of the CDR3 is TGCGCCAGCAGCTGGGAGGATCCCACCGACTATGGCTACACCTTC. Protein product: CASSWEDPTDYGYTF.

The chain links TRBV5-6 to TRBJ2-1; D is unresolved. Germline loops: CDR1 SGHDT, CDR2 YYEEEE. The CDR3 length is 16 residues. Trimming pared 4 bases from V and 9 bases from J, leaving 23 bases between. CDR3 protein: CASSQDVGWVVAEQFF. The CDR3 nucleotides are TGTGCCAGCAGCCAGGACGTAGGCTGGGTCGTGGCTGAGCAGTTCTTC. The variable domain in full, with the rest retrieved from reference TRBV5-6 and TRBJ2-1, is DAGVTQSPTHLIKTRGQQVTLRCSPKSGHDTVSWYQQALGQGPQFIFQYYEEEERQRGNFPDRFSGHQFPNYSSELNVNALLLGDSALYLCASSQDVGWVVAEQFFGPGTRLTVL.

The rearrangement uses TRBV7-2 and TRBJ2-6; possible D gene TRBD2, 5 bases. This CDR3 comprises 13 residues. Germline V gene sequence: CDR1 SGHTA, CDR2 FQGNSA. With 10 bases removed from V and 2 bases from J, the gap between germline ends came to 9 bases. This CDR3 reads CATTSTGANVLTF. As DNA, the CDR3 is TGTGCCACCACTAGTACTGGGGCCAACGTCCTGACTTTC.

The chain has TRBV5-1 and TRBJ1-2; possible D gene TRBD1, 5 bases. The V gene's germline CDR1 is SGHRS and CDR2 YFSETQ. V lost 2 bases and J lost 8, with 25 bases in between. The CDR3 runs to 17 residues. The CDR3 here is CASSFALDSLLGNGYTF. In DNA, the CDR3 is TGCGCCAGCAGCTTCGCTCTCGACAGCCTCTTGGGGAACGGCTACACCTTC.

The J gene is TRBJ1-1, the V gene TRBV7-9; 9 bases agree with TRBD1. This CDR3 contains 17 residues. CDR1 SEHNR and CDR2 FQNEAQ come from the germline V gene (reference sequence). V dropped 5 bases and J dropped 3; count of bases not matched to a gene: 13. The CDR3 here is CASSPLDRGRWDTEAFF. The CDR3 DNA follows: TGTGCCAGCAGCCCACTGGACAGGGGAAGGTGGGACACTGAAGCTTTCTTT. Complete variable domain (other parts from reference TRBV7-9 and TRBJ1-1): DTGVSQNPRHKITKRGQNVTFRCDPISEHNRLYWYRQTLGQGPEFLTYFQNEAQLEKSRLLSDRFSAERPKGSFSTLEIQRTEQGDSAMYLCASSPLDRGRWDTEAFFGQGTRLTVV.